This T cell receptor (beta chain) is drawn from a study of blood T cell repertoires in COVID-19. Study summary: PBMCs, B-cell-depleted T cells, or T cells were the source of the cDNA or gDNA that made up the material.

In the study's own analysis: Amplifying reference gene primers gave estimates of nucleated cell counts. Sequencing was performed with immunoSEQ multiplex PCR; in TCRdb, only in-frame clones are kept and a portion is missing. D and trimming come from the DNA, and the V and J calls and clone size come from that table. The data contain roughly 50,000 clones, 70% to 90% of them singletons. The CDR3 has 15 residues. Germline assignment: CDR1 MDHEN and CDR2 SYDVKM. V lost 10 bases to trimming and J lost 4 bases; unmatched junction nucleotides: 16. This TCR came from a human donor in a cohort sampled during active COVID-19. The V gene is TRBV28, the J gene TRBJ2-7, with TRBD1 identical over 7 bases. Sequencing used peripheral blood. CDR3 region: CATRQGVLGFYEQYF. CDR3 nucleotide sequence: TGTGCCACCAGACAGGGCGTCCTCGGATTTTACGAGCAGTACTTC.